What follows are 27 T cell receptor beta chains derived from one specimen sequenced in a study of CD8+ T cells in alopecia areata. In each case, RNA was isolated and then reverse transcribed into cDNA as the sequencing template. Method: immunoSEQ multiplex PCR; TCRdb's copy keeps in-frame clones and lacks some. The table lists about 180,000 clones, around half of them singletons. The treatment here: oral pan-JAK inhibitor, 5-10 mg twice daily. Sequencing was performed on CD8+ T cells sorted from blood, taken at week 24, from a patient treated with tofacitinib. Receptors originate from a human donor with alopecia areata.

A few counts support this clone. This rearrangement joins TRBV29-1 to TRBJ1-2; 11 bases align to TRBD1. V lost 3 bases to trimming and J lost 7 bases; unmatched junction nucleotides: 7. The CDR3 length is 14 residues. Germline CDR1 and CDR2: SQVTM and ANQGSEA. CDR3 protein: CSVEDTGTGGGYTF. In DNA form, the CDR3 reads TGCAGCGTTGAGGATACCGGGACAGGGGGTGGCTACACCTTC.

Points on this clone: A junction boundary mismatches the germline segment, possibly from a read error. This rearrangement joins TRBV5-1 to TRBJ2-5, with 11 bases aligning to TRBD2. The CDR3 has 16 residues. Germline V gene sequence: CDR1 SGHRS, CDR2 YFSETQ. The CDR3 here is CTSSPIGLAGEETQYF. CDR3 nucleotides: TGCACCAGCAGCCCGATTGGACTAGCGGGCGAAGAGACCCAGTACTTC.

This clone was found once. The CDR3 spells CASSLTSGEKETQYF. The CDR3 DNA is TGTGCCAGCAGCTTGACTAGCGGGGAGAAAGAGACCCAGTACTTC. The rearrangement links TRBV11-2 to TRBJ2-5; 11 bases are shared with TRBD2. CDR3 length: 15 amino acids. Germline CDR1 is SGHAT and CDR2 is FQNNGV. The ends lost 3 bases at V and 3 bases at J; junction bases unmatched: 3.

This clone was detected a few times. The chain is built from TRBV5-6 and TRBJ2-5; 10 nucleotides line up with TRBD1. The CDR3 length is 16 residues. CDR1 and CDR2 from the germline V gene are SGHDT and YYEEEE. Losses at the gene ends were 0 bases for V and 3 bases for J; bases not matched to a gene: 5. CDR3 region: CASSLAGGTGEETQYF. The CDR3 region has the DNA TGTGCCAGCAGCTTGGCCGGCGGGACAGGGGAAGAGACCCAGTACTTC.

CDR3 sequence reads: CASSLEAGGAGHGYTF. DNA for the CDR3: TGTGCCAGCAGTTTAGAAGCCGGGGGCGCGGGGCATGGCTACACCTTC. The chain has TRBV27 and TRBJ1-2; D is perhaps TRBD1 (6 bases). Germline values: CDR1 MNHEY, CDR2 SMNVEV (reference sequence). Trimming removed 2 bases at V and 6 bases at J, with 19 bases between. The CDR3 is made up of 16 amino acids.

The chain is built from TRBV30 and TRBJ2-7; D tentatively reads TRBD1 or TRBD2 (5 bases each). CDR3 length equals 12 residues. From germline, CDR1 is GTSNPN and CDR2 SVGIG (reference sequence). The V gene lost 2 bases and the J gene lost 7 bases, with 12 bases spanning the gap. The CDR3 DNA reads TGTGCCTGGAGTCCCGGGACGTATGAGCAGTACTTC. It codes for CAWSPGTYEQYF.

This chain uses TRBV19 with TRBJ2-5; 8 nucleotides align to TRBD2. V gave up 4 bases and J gave up 3 bases; unmatched junction bases: 7. The length of the CDR3 is 15 residues. Germline-derived CDR1 and CDR2 are LNHDA and SQIVND (reference sequence). DNA of the CDR3: TGTGCCAGTAGTACCACTTGGGGACTAGAAGAGACCCAGTACTTC. It translates to CASSTTWGLEETQYF. Using reference TRBV19 and TRBJ2-5 for the parts outside the CDR3, the full variable domain is DGGITQSPKYLFRKEGQNVTLSCEQNLNHDAMYWYRQDPGQGLRLIYYSQIVNDFQKGDIAEGYSVSREKKESFPLTVTSAQKNPTAFYLCASSTTWGLEETQYFGPGTRLLVL.

This clone appeared a few times. This chain joins TRBV5-4 and TRBJ1-4, with TRBD1 matching 9 bases. Per germline, CDR1 SGHNT and CDR2 YYREEE (reference sequence). This CDR3 contains 15 residues. The V segment lost 5 bases and the J segment 5 bases; nucleotides outside the gene matches: 7. The CDR3 DNA reads as TGTGCCAGCAGTTCCCGACAGGGGGGGAATGAAAAACTGTTTTTT. Translation gives CASSSRQGGNEKLFF.

The chain joins TRBV6-5 to TRBJ1-6; D is ambiguous. The CDR3 consists of 14 residues. V was shortened by 7 bases and J by 7 bases, with 14 bases between the two germline ends. Germline lookup yields CDR1 MNHEY and CDR2 SVGAGI. CDR3 sequence: CASTSEFSNSPLHF. CDR3 coding DNA: TGTGCCAGCACCTCAGAATTCTCGAATTCACCCCTCCACTTT.

This chain joins TRBV4-3 and TRBJ2-7; D is possibly TRBD2 (5 bases). The germline V gene has CDR1 LGHNA and CDR2 YSLEER. V gave up 4 bases and J gave up 3 bases, with 13 bases separating them. The CDR3 has 14 amino acids. For the CDR3, the DNA is TGCGCCAGCAGCCCCGGAGAGGGAGTCTACGAGCAGTACTTC. It encodes CASSPGEGVYEQYF.

CDR3 amino acids: CASSLDEQFF. The DNA of the CDR3 is TGTGCCAGCAGCTTGGATGAGCAGTTCTTC. The V and J genes are TRBV11-2 and TRBJ2-1, with D uncertain. The V and J ends lost 3 bases and 8 bases respectively, with 2 bases between them. From germline, CDR1 is SGHAT and CDR2 FQNNGV. CDR3 length equals 10 residues.

Points on this clone: One base separates it from a far larger clone, so it is likely a read error. The sample has other DNA sequences that encode this CDR3 too. The chain is built from TRBV7-6 and TRBJ2-2; D is undetermined. Germline V gives CDR1 SGHVS, CDR2 FNYEAQ. The CDR3 is 13 amino acids. Trimming shortened V by 2 bases and J by 5 bases, and 6 bases separated the two germline ends. CDR3 in amino acids: CASSLIGTGELFF. The CDR3 DNA is TGTGCCAGCAGCTTAATTGGGACCGGGGAGCTGTTTTTT.

The DNA of the CDR3 is TGTGCCAGCAGCTTTGAAAGCGGGGAGCTGTTTTTT. This gives the protein CASSFESGELFF. The V gene is TRBV7-9, the J gene TRBJ2-2, with D unclear. The length of the CDR3 is 12 residues. CDR1 is SEHNR, CDR2 FQNEAQ, per germline (reference sequence). V was clipped by 3 bases and J by 7 bases, with 6 bases between them.

This clone appeared a single time. The V call is TRBV2, the J call TRBJ2-7; possible D gene TRBD1, 6 bases. Deletions cut 5 bases from V and 1 base from J, with 15 bases between. The CDR3 spans 15 residues. Germline lookup yields CDR1 SNHLY and CDR2 FYNNEI. For the CDR3, the DNA is TGTGCCAGCAGTACCACGACAGGATCTTCCTACGAGCAGTACTTC. Residues: CASSTTTGSSYEQYF.

The V call is TRBV30, the J call TRBJ1-2, with TRBD1 as a possible D gene (6 bases). Trimming pared 8 bases from V and 3 bases from J, leaving 19 bases between. Germline V CDR1 and CDR2: GTSNPN, SVGIG (reference sequence). The CDR3 length is 14 residues. The CDR3 DNA reads as TGTGCCAGTAGTATGAGGCGACAGGACTATGGCTACACCTTC. Its translation: CASSMRRQDYGYTF.

This clone appeared a single time. This rearrangement joins TRBV7-6 to TRBJ1-1; possibly TRBD1 for D (5 bases). V lost 0 bases to trimming and J lost 7 bases, with 12 bases between them. The CDR3 consists of 14 residues. From germline, CDR1 is SGHVS and CDR2 FNYEAQ. CDR3 sequence: CASSLAAGGVEAFF. Written as DNA, the CDR3 is TGTGCCAGCAGCTTAGCGGCGGGGGGGGTTGAAGCTTTCTTT.

This rearrangement joins TRBV30 to TRBJ2-5, with 11 bases fitting TRBD2. CDR1 is GTSNPN and CDR2 is SVGIG in the germline V gene (reference sequence). The CDR3 spans 13 residues. The DNA for the CDR3 is TGTGCACGGGATAGCGGGGGGGATGAGACCCAGTACTTC. Translating gives CARDSGGDETQYF.

The chain links TRBV10-2 to TRBJ1-2; D gene uncertain. Trimming stripped 0 bases from V and 2 bases from J, with 7 bases between. The CDR3 loop spans 14 amino acids. The V gene's germline CDR1 is WSHSY and CDR2 SAAADI. Here the CDR3 reads CASSESSRNYGYTF. CDR3 DNA sequence: TGCGCCAGCAGTGAGTCAAGCAGGAACTATGGCTACACCTTC.

The chain is built from TRBV4-3 and TRBJ2-7; 8 bases are shared with TRBD2. This CDR3 contains 16 residues. Germline V gene sequence: CDR1 LGHNA, CDR2 YSLEER. V shed 0 bases, J shed 3 bases, and the junction held 7 bases outside the gene matches. Here the CDR3 reads CASSQEARSGSYEQYF. The CDR3 DNA sequence: TGCGCCAGCAGCCAAGAAGCCCGGAGCGGGAGCTACGAGCAGTACTTC.

The V call is TRBV25-1, the J call TRBJ1-2; D gene unclear. This CDR3 contains 11 residues. Trimming left V 4 bases short and J 4 bases short, with 4 bases between. From germline, CDR1 is MGHDK and CDR2 SYGVNS. CDR3 sequence: CASSALYGYTF. The CDR3 DNA is TGTGCCAGCAGTGCACTCTATGGCTACACCTTC.

V and J are TRBV29-1 and TRBJ2-7, with D hard to call. Trimming took off 0 bases at V and 3 bases at J, with 15 bases between the two ends. This CDR3 spans 15 amino acids. Germline V gene data show CDR1 as SQVTM and CDR2 as ANQGSEA. DNA of the CDR3: TGCAGCGTTGAAGAGACGGACGCTACTCACTACGAGCAGTACTTC. This gives the protein CSVEETDATHYEQYF.

This rearrangement joins TRBV19 to TRBJ1-2, with D possibly TRBD1 on 5 matching bases. Per the germline V gene, CDR1 is LNHDA and CDR2 is SQIVND (reference sequence). Between the trimmed V and J ends, which lost 8 bases and 4 bases, there was a span of 11 bases. This CDR3 is built from 12 residues. In DNA, the CDR3 is TGTGCCAGTGCAGACAGATTCTATGGCTACACCTTC. Translation gives CASADRFYGYTF.

The chain is built from TRBV29-1 and TRBJ1-2; 8 nucleotides line up with TRBD1. CDR1 and CDR2 (germline): SQVTM, ANQGSEA. After removal of 6 bases from V and 2 bases from J, the junction contained 11 bases not matched to a gene. The CDR3 is 15 residues long. The CDR3 DNA follows: TGCAGCGTCCAGTCTGGGACAGGACAAAACTATGGCTACACCTTC. Translating gives CSVQSGTGQNYGYTF.

The sample holds one count of this clone. The genes are TRBV30 and TRBJ2-2; maybe TRBD1 (6 bases). The V end was cut by 1 base, the J end by 6 bases, with 12 bases between. This CDR3 has 14 amino acids. CDR1 is GTSNPN, CDR2 SVGIG, per germline (reference sequence). The CDR3 region has the DNA TGTGCCTGGAGTGGTGGGACATTGGCCGGGGAGCTGTTTTTT. Amino acid sequence: CAWSGGTLAGELFF.

This clone was seen a handful of times. J is TRBJ2-3 and V is TRBV25-1; D is uncertain. The CDR3 spans 11 residues. V was trimmed by 4 bases and J by 7 bases, leaving 6 bases between them. From germline, CDR1 is MGHDK and CDR2 SYGVNS. This CDR3 is CASSVGNTQYF. The CDR3 DNA follows: TGTGCCAGCAGTGTAGGAAATACGCAGTATTTT.

The chain couples TRBV13 to TRBJ2-7, with 9 bases aligning to TRBD1. Trimming at V came to 6 bases and at J to 5 bases, leaving 5 bases not matched to a gene. Germline values: CDR1 PRHDT, CDR2 FYEKMQ (reference sequence). The CDR3 consists of 13 residues. The CDR3 coding sequence is TGTGCCAGCAGACCGGGACAGGGTAACGAGCAGTACTTC. It specifies CASRPGQGNEQYF.

Note on this clone: Other DNA sequences within the sample encode an identical CDR3. V and J are TRBV4-3 and TRBJ1-1; the D is unclear. Germline V gene data show CDR1 as LGHNA and CDR2 as YSLEER. The V and J ends lost 0 bases and 0 bases respectively, with 8 bases between them. There are 15 residues in the CDR3. CDR3 sequence reads: CASSQDLGMNTEAFF. The CDR3 DNA sequence: TGCGCCAGCAGCCAAGATCTTGGGATGAACACTGAAGCTTTCTTT.